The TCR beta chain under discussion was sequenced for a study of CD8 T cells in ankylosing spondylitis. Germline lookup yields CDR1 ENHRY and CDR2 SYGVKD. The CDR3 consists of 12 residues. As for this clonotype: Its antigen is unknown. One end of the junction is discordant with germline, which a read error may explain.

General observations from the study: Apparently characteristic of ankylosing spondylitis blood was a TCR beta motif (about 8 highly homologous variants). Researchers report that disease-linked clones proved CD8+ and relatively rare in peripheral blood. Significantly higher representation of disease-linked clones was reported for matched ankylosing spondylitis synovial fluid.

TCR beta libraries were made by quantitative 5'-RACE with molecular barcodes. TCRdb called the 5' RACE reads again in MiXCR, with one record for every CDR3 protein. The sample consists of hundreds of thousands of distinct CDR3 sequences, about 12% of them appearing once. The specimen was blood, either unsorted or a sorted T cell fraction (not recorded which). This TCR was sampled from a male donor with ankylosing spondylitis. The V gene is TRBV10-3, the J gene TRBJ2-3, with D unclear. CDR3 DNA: TGTGCCTTCAGAGATAGCACAGATACGCAGTATTTT. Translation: CAFRDSTDTQYF.